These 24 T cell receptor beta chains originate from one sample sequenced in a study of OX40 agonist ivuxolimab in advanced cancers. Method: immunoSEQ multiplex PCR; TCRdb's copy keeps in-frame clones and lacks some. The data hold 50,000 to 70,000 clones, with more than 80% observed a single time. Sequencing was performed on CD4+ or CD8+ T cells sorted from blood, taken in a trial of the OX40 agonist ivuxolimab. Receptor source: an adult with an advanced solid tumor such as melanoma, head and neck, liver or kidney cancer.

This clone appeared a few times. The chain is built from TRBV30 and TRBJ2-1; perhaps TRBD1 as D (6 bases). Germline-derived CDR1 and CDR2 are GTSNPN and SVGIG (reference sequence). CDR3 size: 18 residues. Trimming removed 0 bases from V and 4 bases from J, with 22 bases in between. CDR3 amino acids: CAWSVWGSRVRGYNEQFF. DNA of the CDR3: TGTGCCTGGAGTGTATGGGGTTCGCGGGTGAGGGGGTACAATGAGCAGTTCTTC.

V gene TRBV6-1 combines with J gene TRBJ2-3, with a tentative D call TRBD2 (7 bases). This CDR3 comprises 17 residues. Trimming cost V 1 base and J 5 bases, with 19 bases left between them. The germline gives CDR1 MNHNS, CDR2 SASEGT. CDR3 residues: CASSEGGGRRVVDTQYF. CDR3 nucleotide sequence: TGTGCCAGCAGTGAAGGGGGGGGCAGGAGGGTTGTAGATACGCAGTATTTT.

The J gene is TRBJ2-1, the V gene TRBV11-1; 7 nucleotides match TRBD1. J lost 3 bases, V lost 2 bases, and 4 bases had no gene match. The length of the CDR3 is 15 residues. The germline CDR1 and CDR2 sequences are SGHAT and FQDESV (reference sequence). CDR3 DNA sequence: TGTGCCAGCAGCTTAACGGCAGGGGGCTACAATGAGCAGTTCTTC. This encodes CASSLTAGGYNEQFF.

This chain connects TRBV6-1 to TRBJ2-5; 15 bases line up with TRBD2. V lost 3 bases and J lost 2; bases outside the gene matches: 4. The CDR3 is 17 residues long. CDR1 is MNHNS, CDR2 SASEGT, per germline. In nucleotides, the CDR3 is TGTGCCAGCAGTGATATGGGACTAGCGGGAGGTCAAGAGACCCAGTACTTC. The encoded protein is CASSDMGLAGGQETQYF.

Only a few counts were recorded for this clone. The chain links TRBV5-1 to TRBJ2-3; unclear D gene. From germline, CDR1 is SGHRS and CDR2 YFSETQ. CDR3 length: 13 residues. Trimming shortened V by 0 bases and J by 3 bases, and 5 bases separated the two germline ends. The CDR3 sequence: CASSLEGTDTQYF. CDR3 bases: TGCGCCAGCAGCTTGGAGGGAACAGATACGCAGTATTTT.

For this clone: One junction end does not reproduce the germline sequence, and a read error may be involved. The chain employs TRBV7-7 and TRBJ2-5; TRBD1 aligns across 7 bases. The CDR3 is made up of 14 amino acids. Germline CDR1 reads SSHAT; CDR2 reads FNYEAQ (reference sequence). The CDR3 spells CASSPNRGQETQYF. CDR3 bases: TGTGCTAGCAGCCCCAACAGGGGCCAAGAGACCCAGTACTTC. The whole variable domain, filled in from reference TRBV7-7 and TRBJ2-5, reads GAGVSQSPRYKVTKRGQDVTLRCDPISSHATLYWYQQALGQGPEFLTYFNYEAQPDKSGLPSDRFSAERPEGSISTLTIQRTEQRDSAMYRCASSPNRGQETQYFGPGTRLLVL.

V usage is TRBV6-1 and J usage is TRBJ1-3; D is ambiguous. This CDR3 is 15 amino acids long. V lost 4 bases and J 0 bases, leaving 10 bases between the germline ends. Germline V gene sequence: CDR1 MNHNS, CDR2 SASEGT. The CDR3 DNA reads TGTGCCAGCAGTGGTGGACTCCTCTCTGGAAACACCATATATTTT. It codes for CASSGGLLSGNTIYF.

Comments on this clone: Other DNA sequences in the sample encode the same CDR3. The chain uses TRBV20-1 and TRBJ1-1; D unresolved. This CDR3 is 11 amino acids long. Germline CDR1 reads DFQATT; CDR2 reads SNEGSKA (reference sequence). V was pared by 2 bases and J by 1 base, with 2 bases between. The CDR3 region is CSARQNTEAFF. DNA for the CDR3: TGCAGTGCTAGACAGAACACTGAAGCTTTCTTT.

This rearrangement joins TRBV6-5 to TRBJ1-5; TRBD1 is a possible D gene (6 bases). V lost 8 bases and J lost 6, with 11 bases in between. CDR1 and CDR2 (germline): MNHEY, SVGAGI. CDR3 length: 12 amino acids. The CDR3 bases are TGTGCCAGCTGGGACATCGGTCAGCCCCAGCATTTT. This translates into CASWDIGQPQHF.

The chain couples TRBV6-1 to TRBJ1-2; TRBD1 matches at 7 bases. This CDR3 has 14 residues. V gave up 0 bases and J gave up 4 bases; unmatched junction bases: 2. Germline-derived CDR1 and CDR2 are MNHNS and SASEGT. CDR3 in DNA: TGTGCCAGCAGTGAAGCTCAGGGGGGCTATGGCTACACCTTC. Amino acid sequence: CASSEAQGGYGYTF.

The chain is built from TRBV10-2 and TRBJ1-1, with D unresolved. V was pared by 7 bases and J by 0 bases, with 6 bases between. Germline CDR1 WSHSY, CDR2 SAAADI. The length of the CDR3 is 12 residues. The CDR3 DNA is TGCGCCAGCACAACTATGAACACTGAAGCTTTCTTT. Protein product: CASTTMNTEAFF.

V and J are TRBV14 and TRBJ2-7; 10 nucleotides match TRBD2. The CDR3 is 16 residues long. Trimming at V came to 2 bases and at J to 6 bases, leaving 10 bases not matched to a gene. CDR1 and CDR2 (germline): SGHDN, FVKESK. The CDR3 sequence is CASSQPSGRAWGEQYF. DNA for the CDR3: TGTGCCAGCAGCCAACCCAGCGGGAGGGCCTGGGGCGAGCAGTACTTC.

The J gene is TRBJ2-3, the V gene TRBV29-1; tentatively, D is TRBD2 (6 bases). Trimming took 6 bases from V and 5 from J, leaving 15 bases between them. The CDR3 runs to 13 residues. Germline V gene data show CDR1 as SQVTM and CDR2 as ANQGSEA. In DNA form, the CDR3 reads TGCAGCGTCGGTCCGGGACTCGGAGATACGCAGTATTTT. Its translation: CSVGPGLGDTQYF.

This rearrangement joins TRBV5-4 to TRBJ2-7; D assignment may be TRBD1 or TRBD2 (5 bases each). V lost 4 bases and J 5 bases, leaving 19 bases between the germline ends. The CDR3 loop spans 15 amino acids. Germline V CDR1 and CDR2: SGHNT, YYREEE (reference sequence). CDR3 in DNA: TGTGCCAGCAGCCCCTCTGGGACGTCGTGGAACGAGCAGTACTTC. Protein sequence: CASSPSGTSWNEQYF.

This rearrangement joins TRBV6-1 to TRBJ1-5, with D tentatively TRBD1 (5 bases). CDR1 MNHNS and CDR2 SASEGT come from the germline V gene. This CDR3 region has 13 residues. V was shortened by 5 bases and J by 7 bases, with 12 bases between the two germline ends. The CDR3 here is CASSLSGPQPQHF. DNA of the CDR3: TGTGCCAGCAGTCTTTCGGGGCCCCAGCCCCAGCATTTT.

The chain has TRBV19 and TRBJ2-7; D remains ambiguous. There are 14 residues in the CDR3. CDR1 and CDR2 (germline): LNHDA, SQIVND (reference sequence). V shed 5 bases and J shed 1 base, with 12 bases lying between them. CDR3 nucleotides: TGTGCCAGTAGTCCCAGGTTCGAGTCCTACGAGCAGTACTTC. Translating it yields CASSPRFESYEQYF.

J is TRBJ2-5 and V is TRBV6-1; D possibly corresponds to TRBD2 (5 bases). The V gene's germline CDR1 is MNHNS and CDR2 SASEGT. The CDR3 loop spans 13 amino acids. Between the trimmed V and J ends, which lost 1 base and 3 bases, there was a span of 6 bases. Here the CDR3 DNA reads TGTGCCAGCAGTGAAGTGAGGGAAGAGACCCAGTACTTC. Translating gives CASSEVREETQYF.

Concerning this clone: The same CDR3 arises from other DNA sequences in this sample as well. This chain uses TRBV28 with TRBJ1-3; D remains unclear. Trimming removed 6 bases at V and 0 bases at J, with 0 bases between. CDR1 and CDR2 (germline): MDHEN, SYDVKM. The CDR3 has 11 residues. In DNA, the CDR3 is TGTGCCAGCAGCTCTGGAAACACCATATATTTT. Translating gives CASSSGNTIYF.

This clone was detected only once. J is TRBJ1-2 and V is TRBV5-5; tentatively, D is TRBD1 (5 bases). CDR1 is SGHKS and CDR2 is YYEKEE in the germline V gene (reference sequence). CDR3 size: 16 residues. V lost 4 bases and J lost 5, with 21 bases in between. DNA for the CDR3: TGTGCCAGCAGCGGCTCCGGGACGGATTTTATGTATGGCTACACCTTC. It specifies CASSGSGTDFMYGYTF.

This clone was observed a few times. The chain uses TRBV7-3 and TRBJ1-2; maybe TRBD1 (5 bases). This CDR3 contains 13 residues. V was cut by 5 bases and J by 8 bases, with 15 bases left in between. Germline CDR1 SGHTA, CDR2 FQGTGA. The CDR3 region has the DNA TGTGCCAGCAGCGCCCATCAGGGTGGCGGCTACACCTTC. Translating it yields CASSAHQGGGYTF.

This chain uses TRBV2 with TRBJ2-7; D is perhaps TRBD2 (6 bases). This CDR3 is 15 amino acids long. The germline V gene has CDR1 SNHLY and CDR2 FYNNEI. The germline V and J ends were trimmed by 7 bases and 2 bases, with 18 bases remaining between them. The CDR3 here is CASTTQGGVTYEQYF. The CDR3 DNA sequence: TGTGCCAGCACCACGCAGGGAGGTGTTACCTACGAGCAGTACTTC.

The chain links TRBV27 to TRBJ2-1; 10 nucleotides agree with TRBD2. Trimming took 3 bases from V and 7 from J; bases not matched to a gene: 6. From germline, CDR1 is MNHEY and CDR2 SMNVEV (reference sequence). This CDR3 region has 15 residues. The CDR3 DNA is TGTGCCAGCAGTTTTGGGAGCGGGAGGGAGAATGAGCAGTTCTTC. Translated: CASSFGSGRENEQFF.

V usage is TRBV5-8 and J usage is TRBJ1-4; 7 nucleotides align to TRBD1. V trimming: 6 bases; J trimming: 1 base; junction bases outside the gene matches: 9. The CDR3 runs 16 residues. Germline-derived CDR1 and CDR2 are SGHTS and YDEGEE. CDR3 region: CASIRGTVGTNEKLFF. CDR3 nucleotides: TGTGCCAGCATACGGGGGACAGTAGGAACTAATGAAAAACTGTTTTTT.

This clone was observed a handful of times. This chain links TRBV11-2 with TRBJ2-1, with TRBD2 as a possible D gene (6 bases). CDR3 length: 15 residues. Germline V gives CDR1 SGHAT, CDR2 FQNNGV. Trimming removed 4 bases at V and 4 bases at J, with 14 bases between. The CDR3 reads CASSWGLGVYNEQFF. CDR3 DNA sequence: TGTGCCAGCAGCTGGGGACTTGGGGTTTACAATGAGCAGTTCTTC.